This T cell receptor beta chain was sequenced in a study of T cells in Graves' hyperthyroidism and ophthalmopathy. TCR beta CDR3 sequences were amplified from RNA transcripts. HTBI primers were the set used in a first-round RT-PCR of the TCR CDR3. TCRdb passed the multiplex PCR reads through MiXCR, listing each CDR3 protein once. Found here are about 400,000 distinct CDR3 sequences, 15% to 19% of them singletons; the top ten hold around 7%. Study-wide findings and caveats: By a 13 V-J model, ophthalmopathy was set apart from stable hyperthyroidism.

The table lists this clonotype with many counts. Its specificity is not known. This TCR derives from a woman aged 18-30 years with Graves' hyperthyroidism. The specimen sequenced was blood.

This CDR3 is CSARGRGLETQYF. CDR3 nucleotides: TGCAGTGCTAGGGGCAGGGGGCTGGAGACCCAGTACTTC. V is TRBV20-1 and J is TRBJ2-5; 8 bases are shared with TRBD1. The CDR3 is made up of 13 amino acids. Germline CDR1 and CDR2: DFQATT and SNEGSKA (reference sequence). V dropped 3 bases and J dropped 5; count of bases not matched to a gene: 5.